This T cell receptor beta chain was recovered during a study of T cell changes during pregnancy in multiple sclerosis. From germline, CDR1 is ENHRY and CDR2 SYGVKD. The V gene end was trimmed by 0 bases and the J gene end by 4 bases; junction bases not matched to a gene: 6. The CDR3 covers 15 residues. The table lists this clone with a count of one. This table comes from immunoSEQ multiplex PCR, and its TCRdb copy is limited to in-frame clones, with some not included. This sample has approximately 40,000 clones, with 70% to 90% found just once. The sequence was obtained from a female donor with multiple sclerosis, enrolled in a pregnancy study. The rearrangement uses TRBV10-3 and TRBJ2-7, with 7 nucleotides matching TRBD1. Sequences were derived from CD4+ T cells from peripheral blood mononuclear cells, sampled before pregnancy. As DNA, the CDR3 is TGTGCCATCAGTGAGTCGAAGGGGGCTGAGTACGAGCAGTACTTC. Protein sequence: CAISESKGAEYEQYF.